This T cell receptor (beta chain) was sequenced in a study of T cells in Graves' hyperthyroidism and ophthalmopathy. In the study overall: Initial diagnosis, before any treatment, was when peripheral blood was collected.

This clonotype has at least ten counts. Amplified regions were TCR beta CDR3 sequences from RNA transcripts. During a first-round RT-PCR of the TCR CDR3, the HTBI primer set was used. Each CDR3 protein gets one entry after TCRdb re-called the multiplex PCR reads with MiXCR. The data hold fewer than 700,000 distinct CDR3 sequences, with approximately 17% observed a single time. Enrolled ophthalmopathy patients presented with a Clinical Activity Score of at least 3, a NOSPECS grade of at least 4, and disease duration under 3 months. Uncontrolled infections, other autoimmune diseases, pregnancy or lactation led to exclusion of patients. Clinicians diagnosed patients from clinical symptoms, serum thyroxine and TRAb, thyroid ultrasound and orbital computed tomography. V trimming: 5 bases; J trimming: 1 base; junction bases outside the gene matches: 11. The CDR3 consists of 17 residues.

This chain connects TRBV12-3 or TRBV12-4 to TRBJ1-1; 9 nucleotides match TRBD1. The sequence derives from a woman younger than 35 with Graves' ophthalmopathy. Sequenced material: blood. The CDR3 loop reads CASSGRQGGRGNTEAFF. CDR3 DNA sequence: TGTGCCAGCAGTGGCCGACAGGGGGGGAGAGGGAACACTGAAGCTTTCTTT.